This T cell receptor (beta chain) stems from a study of blood T cell repertoires in COVID-19. CDR1 and CDR2 (germline): SGHAT, FQNNGV. The CDR3 covers 17 residues. V dropped 4 bases and J dropped 0 bases, with 19 bases sitting between them. Data came from immunoSEQ multiplex PCR; TCRdb stores just in-frame clones and leaves some out. The profile shows around 300,000 clones, around 83% of them singletons. The sample taken for sequencing was peripheral blood. The chain carries TRBV11-2 and TRBJ2-7, with D maybe TRBD1 (5 bases). The clonotype originates from a man aged 25-45 years with active or convalescent COVID-19. The CDR3 here is CASSSGRALVTSYEQYF. CDR3 DNA sequence: TGTGCCAGCAGCTCTGGCAGGGCTCTAGTAACCTCCTACGAGCAGTACTTC.